The T cell receptor (beta chain) described here comes from a study of PD-L1 blockade in urothelial cancer. Data came from immunoSEQ multiplex PCR; TCRdb stores just in-frame clones and leaves some out. Among about 51,000 clones, approximately 90% were seen once, and the ten largest hold less than 2.5%. Time point: peripheral blood 6 weeks after treatment start. This CDR3 spans 14 amino acids. Germline CDR1 LGHNA, CDR2 YNFKEQ. Trimming left V 4 bases short and J 6 bases short, with 16 bases between. The TCR originated in a man in his 60s with urothelial cancer. This chain uses TRBV4-2 with TRBJ2-7; tentative D call: TRBD2 (6 bases). This sample comprised PBMCs, obtained around atezolizumab (anti-PD-L1) treatment. CDR3 nucleotide sequence: TGTGCCAGCAGCCTACGGGACTCCCGGGCCGAGCAGTACTTC. Amino acids: CASSLRDSRAEQYF.